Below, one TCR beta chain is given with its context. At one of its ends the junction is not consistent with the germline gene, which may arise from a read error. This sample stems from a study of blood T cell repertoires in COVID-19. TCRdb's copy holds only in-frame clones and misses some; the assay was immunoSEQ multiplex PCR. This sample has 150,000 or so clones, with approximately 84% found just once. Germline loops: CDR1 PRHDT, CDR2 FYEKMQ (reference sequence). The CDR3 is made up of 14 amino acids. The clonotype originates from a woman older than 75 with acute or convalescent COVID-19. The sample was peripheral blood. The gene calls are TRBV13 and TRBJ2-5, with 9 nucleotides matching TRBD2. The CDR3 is CASSLGTSTETQYF. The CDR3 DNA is TGTGCCAGCAGCCTAGGGACTAGCACTGAGACCCAGTACTTC.